The T cell receptor beta chain under discussion was sequenced for a study of T-cell reconstitution after alpha-beta-depleted transplantation in children. Researchers prepared the TCRbeta library using unique molecular identifiers, the study reports. TCRdb reanalysed the PCR reads using MiXCR and keeps one entry per CDR3 protein. The sample carries about 360,000 distinct CDR3 sequences, 13% recorded once. Trimming took off 0 bases at V and 4 bases at J, with 12 bases between the two ends. Germline loops: CDR1 SGHRS, CDR2 YFSETQ. This CDR3 is 15 amino acids long. In its sample, this clonotype was seen a few times.

The chain has TRBV5-1 and TRBJ2-3, with D perhaps TRBD2 (6 bases). This receptor was identified in a human donor who donated a stem cell graft to a child with Fanconi anemia. The starting material was PBMCs, obtained from the stem cell graft. The CDR3 reads CASSLEGRFSDTQYF. The CDR3 nucleotides are TGCGCCAGCAGCTTGGAAGGGAGGTTTTCAGATACGCAGTATTTT.